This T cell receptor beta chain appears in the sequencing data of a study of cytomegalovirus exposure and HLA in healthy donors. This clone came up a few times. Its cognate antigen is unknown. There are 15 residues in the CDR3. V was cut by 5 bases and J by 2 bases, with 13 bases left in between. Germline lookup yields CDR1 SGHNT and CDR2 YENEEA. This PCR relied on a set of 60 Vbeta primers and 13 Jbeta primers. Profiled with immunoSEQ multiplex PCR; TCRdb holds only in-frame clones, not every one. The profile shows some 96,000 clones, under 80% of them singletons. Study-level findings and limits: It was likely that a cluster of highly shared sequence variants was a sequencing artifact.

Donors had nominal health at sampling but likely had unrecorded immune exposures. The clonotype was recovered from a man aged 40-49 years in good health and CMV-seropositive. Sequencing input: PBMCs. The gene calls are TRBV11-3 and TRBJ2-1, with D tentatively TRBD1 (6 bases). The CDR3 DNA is TGTGCCAGCAGCGCCCACAGGGTCCCCTACAATGAGCAGTTCTTC. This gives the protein CASSAHRVPYNEQFF.